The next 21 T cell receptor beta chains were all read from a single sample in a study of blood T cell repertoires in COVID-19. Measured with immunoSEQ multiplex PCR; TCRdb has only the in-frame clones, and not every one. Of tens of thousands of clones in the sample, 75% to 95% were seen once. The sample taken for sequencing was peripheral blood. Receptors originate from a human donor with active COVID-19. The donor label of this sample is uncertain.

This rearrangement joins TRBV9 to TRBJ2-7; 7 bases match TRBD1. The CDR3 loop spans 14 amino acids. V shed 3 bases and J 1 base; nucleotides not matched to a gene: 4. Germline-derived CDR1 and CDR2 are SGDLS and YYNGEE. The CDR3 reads CASSASDRSYEQYF. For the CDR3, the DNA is TGTGCCAGCAGCGCATCGGACAGGTCCTACGAGCAGTACTTC.

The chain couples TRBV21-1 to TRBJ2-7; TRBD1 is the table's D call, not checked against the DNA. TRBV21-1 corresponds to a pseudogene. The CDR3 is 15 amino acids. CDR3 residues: CASSNGSGTGPSQYF. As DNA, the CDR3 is TGTGCCAGCAGCAACGGGTCCGGGACAGGCCCGAGTCAGTACTTC.

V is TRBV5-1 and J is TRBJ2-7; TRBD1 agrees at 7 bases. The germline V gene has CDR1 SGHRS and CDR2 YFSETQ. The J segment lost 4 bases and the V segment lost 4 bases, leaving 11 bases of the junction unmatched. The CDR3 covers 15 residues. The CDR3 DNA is TGCGCCAGCAGCGGATCAGGGGGTATCGGGTACGAGCAGTACTTC. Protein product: CASSGSGGIGYEQYF. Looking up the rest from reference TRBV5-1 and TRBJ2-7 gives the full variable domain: KAGVTQTPRYLIKTRGQQVTLSCSPISGHRSVSWYQQTPGQGLQFLFEYFSETQRNKGNFPGRFSGRQFSNSRSEMNVSTLELGDSALYLCASSGSGGIGYEQYFGPGTRLTVT.

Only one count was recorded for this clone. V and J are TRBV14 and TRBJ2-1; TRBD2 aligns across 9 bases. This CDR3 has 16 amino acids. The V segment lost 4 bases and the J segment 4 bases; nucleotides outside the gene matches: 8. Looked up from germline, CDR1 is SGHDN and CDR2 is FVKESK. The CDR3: CASSLRTSEGYNEQFF. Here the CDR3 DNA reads TGTGCCAGCAGCCTGCGGACTAGCGAGGGTTACAATGAGCAGTTCTTC.

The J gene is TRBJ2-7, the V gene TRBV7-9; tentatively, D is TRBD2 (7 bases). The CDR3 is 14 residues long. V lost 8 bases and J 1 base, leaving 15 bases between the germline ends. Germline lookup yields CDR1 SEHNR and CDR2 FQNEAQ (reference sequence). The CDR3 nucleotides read TGTGCCAGCTCTCCCGGGGGGCGGTCCTACGAGCAGTACTTC. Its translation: CASSPGGRSYEQYF.

The DNA of the CDR3 is TGTGCCAGCAGCCAAGGGGCAGGGAGCAATCAGCCCCAGCATTTT. Amino acid sequence: CASSQGAGSNQPQHF. The rearrangement links TRBV3-1 (or the pseudogene TRBV3-2) to TRBJ1-5; tentative D call: TRBD1 (5 bases). The V gene's germline CDR1 is LGHDT and CDR2 YNNKEL (reference sequence). The CDR3 has 15 amino acids. The V end was cut by 1 base, the J end by 1 base, with 8 bases between.

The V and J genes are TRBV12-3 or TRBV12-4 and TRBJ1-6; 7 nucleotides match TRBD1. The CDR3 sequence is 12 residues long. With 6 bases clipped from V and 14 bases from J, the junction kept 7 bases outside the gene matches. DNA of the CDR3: TGTGCCAGCAGGGGGGGACAGACCGCCCTCCACTTT. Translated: CASRGGQTALHF.

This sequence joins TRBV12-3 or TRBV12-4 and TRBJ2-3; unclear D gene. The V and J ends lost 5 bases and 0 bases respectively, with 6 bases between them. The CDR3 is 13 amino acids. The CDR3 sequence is CASSGQSTDTQYF. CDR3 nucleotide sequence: TGTGCCAGCAGTGGCCAGAGCACAGATACGCAGTATTTT.

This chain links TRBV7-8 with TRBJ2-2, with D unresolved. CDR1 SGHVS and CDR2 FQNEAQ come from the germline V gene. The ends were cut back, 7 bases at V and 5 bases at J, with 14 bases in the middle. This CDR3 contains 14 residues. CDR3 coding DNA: TGTGCCAGCACCATCTCCCTCAGTACCGGGGAGCTGTTTTTT. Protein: CASTISLSTGELFF.

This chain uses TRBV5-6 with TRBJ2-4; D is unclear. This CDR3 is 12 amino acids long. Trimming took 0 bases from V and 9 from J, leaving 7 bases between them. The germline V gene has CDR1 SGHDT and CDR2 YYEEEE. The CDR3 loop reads CASSLVSGIQYF. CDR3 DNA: TGTGCCAGCAGCTTGGTGTCAGGCATTCAGTACTTC.

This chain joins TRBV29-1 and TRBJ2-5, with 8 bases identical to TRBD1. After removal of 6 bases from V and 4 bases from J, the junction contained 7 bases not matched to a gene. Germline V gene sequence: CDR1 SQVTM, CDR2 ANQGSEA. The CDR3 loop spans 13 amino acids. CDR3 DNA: TGCAGCGTCTCCAGACAGGGGATAGAGACCCAGTACTTC. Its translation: CSVSRQGIETQYF.

The CDR3 protein is CASSLASGGSITDTQYF. In DNA, the CDR3 is TGTGCCAGCAGCTTAGCTAGCGGGGGGTCCATCACAGATACGCAGTATTTT. The genes are TRBV7-9 and TRBJ2-3; 10 bases align to TRBD2. V was pared by 0 bases and J by 2 bases, with 5 bases of the junction left unmatched. Germline CDR1 SEHNR, CDR2 FQNEAQ (reference sequence). The CDR3 extends over 17 amino acids.

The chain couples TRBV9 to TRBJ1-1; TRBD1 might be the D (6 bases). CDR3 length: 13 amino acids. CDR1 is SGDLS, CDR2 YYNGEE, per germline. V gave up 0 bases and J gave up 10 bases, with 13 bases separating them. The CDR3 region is CASSVAQGETAFF. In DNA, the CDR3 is TGTGCCAGCAGCGTAGCACAGGGAGAGACAGCTTTCTTT. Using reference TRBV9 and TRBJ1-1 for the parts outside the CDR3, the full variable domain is DSGVTQTPKHLITATGQRVTLRCSPRSGDLSVYWYQQSLDQGLQFLIQYYNGEERAKGNILERFSAQQFPDLHSELNLSSLELGDSALYFCASSVAQGETAFFGQGTRLTVV.

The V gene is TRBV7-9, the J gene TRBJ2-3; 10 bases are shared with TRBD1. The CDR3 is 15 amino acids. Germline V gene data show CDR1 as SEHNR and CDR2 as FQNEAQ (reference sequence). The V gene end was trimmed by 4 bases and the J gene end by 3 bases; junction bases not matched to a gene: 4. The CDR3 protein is CASSSPDRGTDTQYF. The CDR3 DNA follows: TGTGCCAGCAGCTCCCCGGACAGGGGGACAGATACGCAGTATTTT.

This chain's CDR3 is CASRQLAEQYF. CDR3 nucleotide sequence: TGTGCCAGCAGACAGCTGGCCGAGCAGTACTTC. The chain combines TRBV6-5 with TRBJ2-7; D unresolved. V lost 6 bases and J 6 bases, leaving 9 bases between the germline ends. The CDR3 totals 11 residues. Germline lookup yields CDR1 MNHEY and CDR2 SVGAGI.

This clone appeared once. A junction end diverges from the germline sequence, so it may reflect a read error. CDR3 protein: CASSGPGQSPIF. The CDR3 bases are TGTGCCAGCAGTGGCCCGGGACAATCCCCTATCTTC. This chain links TRBV2 with TRBJ2-1; tentatively, D is TRBD1 (6 bases). Germline CDR1 and CDR2: SNHLY and FYNNEI. This CDR3 has 12 amino acids.

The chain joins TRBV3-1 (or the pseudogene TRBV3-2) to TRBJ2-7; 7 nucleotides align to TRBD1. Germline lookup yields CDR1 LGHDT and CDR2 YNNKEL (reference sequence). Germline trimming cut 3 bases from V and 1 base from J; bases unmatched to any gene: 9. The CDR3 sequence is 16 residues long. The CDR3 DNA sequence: TGTGCCAGCAGCCACCAGGGACAGAAAGCTTCCTACGAGCAGTACTTC. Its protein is CASSHQGQKASYEQYF.

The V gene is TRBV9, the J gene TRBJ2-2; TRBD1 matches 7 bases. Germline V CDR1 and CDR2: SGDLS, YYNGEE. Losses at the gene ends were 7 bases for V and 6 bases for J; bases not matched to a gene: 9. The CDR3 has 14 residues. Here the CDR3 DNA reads TGTGCCAGCGGATCACAGGGGCGCGCCGGGGAGCTGTTTTTT. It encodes CASGSQGRAGELFF.

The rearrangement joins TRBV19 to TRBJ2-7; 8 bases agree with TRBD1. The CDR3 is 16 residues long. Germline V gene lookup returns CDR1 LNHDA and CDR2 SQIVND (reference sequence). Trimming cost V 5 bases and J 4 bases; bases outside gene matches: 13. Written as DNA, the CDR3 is TGTGCCAGTAGTCAACGGACAGGGTCCTTCGCATACGAGCAGTACTTC. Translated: CASSQRTGSFAYEQYF.

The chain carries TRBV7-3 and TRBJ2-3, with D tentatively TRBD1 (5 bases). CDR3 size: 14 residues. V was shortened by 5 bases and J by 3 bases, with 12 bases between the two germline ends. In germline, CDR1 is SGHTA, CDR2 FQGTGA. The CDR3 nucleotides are TGTGCCAGCAGCATCGGCCAGGGAACAGATACGCAGTATTTT. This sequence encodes CASSIGQGTDTQYF.

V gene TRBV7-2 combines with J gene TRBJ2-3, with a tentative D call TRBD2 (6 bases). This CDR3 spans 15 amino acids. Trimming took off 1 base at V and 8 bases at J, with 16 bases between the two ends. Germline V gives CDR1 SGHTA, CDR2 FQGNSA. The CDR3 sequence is CASSLGTGLGFTQYF. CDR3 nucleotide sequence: TGTGCCAGCAGCTTAGGTACGGGACTTGGGTTTACGCAGTATTTT. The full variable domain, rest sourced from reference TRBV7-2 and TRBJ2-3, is GAGVSQSPSNKVTEKGKDVELRCDPISGHTALYWYRQSLGQGLEFLIYFQGNSAPDKSGLPSDRFSAERTGGSVSTLTIQRTQQEDSAVYLCASSLGTGLGFTQYFGPGTRLTVL.